This entry lists 8 T cell receptor beta chains sequenced from one sample in a study of T cell repertoires in cytomegalovirus infection (dated by TCRdb to about 2019). Data came from an Illumina HiSeq 1500. TCRdb passed the public sequencing reads through fastp at Q25 and MiXCR, retaining productive beta sequences. Rows are unified per CDR3 protein, each entry keeping the most common DNA and genes. This sample gives 800,000 to 950,000 distinct CDR3 sequences in total; approximately 29% of them show up just once. The ten top clones hold roughly an eighth of the sample. Their recognized antigens are unknown. Explained via the paper, the treatment or condition label denotes: in vitro stimulation with specific CMV peptide epitopes to enrich CMV-specific T cells. Specimen: cultured CD8+ T cells from PBMCs, collected from culture after CMV antigen stimulation. The receptors were sampled from a human donor in good health (CMV status not recorded). Some clones in this sample may be carry-over from other donors' samples.

This clonotype has only a few counts. The chain combines TRBV19 with TRBJ1-1; D remains unclear. CDR1 is LNHDA, CDR2 SQIVND, per germline (reference sequence). This CDR3 comprises 13 residues. Trimming removed 5 bases from V and 6 bases from J, with 13 bases in between. The CDR3 protein is CASSLTRSAEAFF. The CDR3 DNA reads as TGTGCCAGTAGTTTAACACGGAGTGCTGAAGCTTTCTTT.

This chain connects TRBV19 to TRBJ2-3, with D perhaps matching TRBD2 (6 bases). The V and J ends lost 5 bases and 0 bases respectively, with 12 bases between them. There are 15 residues in the CDR3. Germline V gives CDR1 LNHDA, CDR2 SQIVND (reference sequence). Here the CDR3 reads CASSVAGRSTDTQYF. The CDR3 DNA reads TGTGCCAGTAGTGTTGCGGGGAGGAGCACAGATACGCAGTATTTT.

This CDR3 reads CAITLDDTGELFF. The CDR3 region has the DNA TGTGCCATCACCCTTGACGACACCGGGGAGCTGTTTTTT. The chain carries TRBV10-3 and TRBJ2-2, with D unclear. This CDR3 has 13 residues. Trimming removed 7 bases from V and 3 bases from J, with 9 bases in between. Per germline, CDR1 ENHRY and CDR2 SYGVKD.

In nucleotides, the CDR3 is TGTGCCACCAGCAGAGGTGGGACTAGCGCTGACTTGAGCTCCTACAATGAGCAGTTCTTC. As protein: CATSRGGTSADLSSYNEQFF. This chain links TRBV15 with TRBJ2-1, with 10 bases fitting TRBD2. The germline CDR1 and CDR2 sequences are LNHNV and YYDKDF (reference sequence). The CDR3 contains 20 residues. The V and J ends lost 1 base and 0 bases, in that order; junction bases with no gene match: 12.

On this clonotype: One junction end disagrees with the germline gene, perhaps due to a read error. V gene TRBV5-3 combines with J gene TRBJ2-3, with 11 bases matching TRBD2. TRBV5-3 qualifies as an ORF whose function is uncertain. The CDR3 consists of 16 residues. The CDR3 region is CASSLEGLAEADTQYF. The CDR3 bases are TGTGCCAGCAGCTTGGAGGGACTAGCGGAAGCAGATACGCAGTATTTT.

In its sample, this clonotype was seen many times. V is TRBV7-6 and J is TRBJ1-1, with 7 bases matching TRBD1. Germline CDR1 SGHVS, CDR2 FNYEAQ. The CDR3 runs to 15 residues. The V and J ends lost 4 bases and 0 bases, in that order; junction bases with no gene match: 5. The CDR3 region is CASSSNRGMNTEAFF. CDR3 DNA sequence: TGTGCCAGCAGCTCGAACAGGGGTATGAACACTGAAGCTTTCTTT.

This clonotype was detected a few times. The chain carries TRBV12-3 or TRBV12-4 and TRBJ1-5, with D possibly TRBD1 on 5 matching bases. The CDR3 has 14 amino acids. V was cut by 5 bases and J by 7 bases, with 15 bases left in between. In nucleotides, the CDR3 is TGTGCCAGCAGTCTAGGTCGGGGGAAGCAGCCCCAGCATTTT. Residues: CASSLGRGKQPQHF.

This clonotype was detected many times. This chain joins TRBV7-3 and TRBJ2-1, with D maybe TRBD1 (6 bases). Trimming removed 5 bases at V and 0 bases at J, with 14 bases between. This CDR3 has 16 amino acids. Germline-derived CDR1 and CDR2 are SGHTA and FQGTGA. CDR3 residues: CASSPRDTSSYNEQFF. The CDR3 DNA reads as TGTGCCAGCAGCCCCCGGGACACCAGCTCCTACAATGAGCAGTTCTTC.